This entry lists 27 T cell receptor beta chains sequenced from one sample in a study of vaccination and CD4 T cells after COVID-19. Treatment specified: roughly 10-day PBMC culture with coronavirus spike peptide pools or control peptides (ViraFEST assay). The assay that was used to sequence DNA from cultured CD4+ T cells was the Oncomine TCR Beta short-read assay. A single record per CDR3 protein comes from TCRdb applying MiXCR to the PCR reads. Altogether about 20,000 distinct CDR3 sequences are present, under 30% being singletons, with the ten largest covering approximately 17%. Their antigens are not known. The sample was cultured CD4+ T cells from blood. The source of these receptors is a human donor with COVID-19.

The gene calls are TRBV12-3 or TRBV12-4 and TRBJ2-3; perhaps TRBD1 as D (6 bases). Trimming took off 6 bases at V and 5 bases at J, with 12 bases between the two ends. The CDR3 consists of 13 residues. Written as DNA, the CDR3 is TGTGCCAGCAGACCTGACAGGTTAGATACGCAGTATTTT. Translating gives CASRPDRLDTQYF.

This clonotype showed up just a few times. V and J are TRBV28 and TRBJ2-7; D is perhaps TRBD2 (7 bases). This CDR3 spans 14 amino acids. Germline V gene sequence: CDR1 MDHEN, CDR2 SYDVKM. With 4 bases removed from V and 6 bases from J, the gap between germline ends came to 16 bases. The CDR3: CASSSLRGAGEQYF. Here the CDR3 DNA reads TGTGCCAGCAGTTCATTACGGGGGGCTGGCGAGCAGTACTTC.

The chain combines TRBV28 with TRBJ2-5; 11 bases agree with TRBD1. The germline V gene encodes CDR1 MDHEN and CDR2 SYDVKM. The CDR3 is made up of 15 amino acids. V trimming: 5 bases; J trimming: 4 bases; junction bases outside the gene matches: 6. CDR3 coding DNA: TGTGCCAGCAGTGCCGGGACAGGGGGTTTAGAGACCCAGTACTTC. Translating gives CASSAGTGGLETQYF. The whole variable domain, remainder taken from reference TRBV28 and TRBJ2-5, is DVKVTQSSRYLVKRTGEKVFLECVQDMDHENMFWYRQDPGLGLRLIYFSYDVKMKEKGDIPEGYSVSREKKERFSLILESASTNQTSMYLCASSAGTGGLETQYFGPGTRLLVL.

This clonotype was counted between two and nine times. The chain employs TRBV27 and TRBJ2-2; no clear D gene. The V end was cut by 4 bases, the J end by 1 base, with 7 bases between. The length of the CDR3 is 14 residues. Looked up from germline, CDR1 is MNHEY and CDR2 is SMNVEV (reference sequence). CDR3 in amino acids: CASSSTQNTGELFF. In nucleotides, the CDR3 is TGTGCCAGCAGTTCGACCCAGAACACCGGGGAGCTGTTTTTT.

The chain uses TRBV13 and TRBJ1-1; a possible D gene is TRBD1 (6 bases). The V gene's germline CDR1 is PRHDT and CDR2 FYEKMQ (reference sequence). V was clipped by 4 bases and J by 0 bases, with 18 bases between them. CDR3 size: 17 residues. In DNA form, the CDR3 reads TGTGCCAGCAGCTCCCGGGGGAGGGGGGGATTGAACACTGAAGCTTTCTTT. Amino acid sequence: CASSSRGRGGLNTEAFF.

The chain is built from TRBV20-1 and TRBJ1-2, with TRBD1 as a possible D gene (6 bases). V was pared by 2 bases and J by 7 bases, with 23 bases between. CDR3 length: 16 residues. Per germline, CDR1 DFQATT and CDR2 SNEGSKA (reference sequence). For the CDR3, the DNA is TGCAGTGCTAGAACGGGGACGGCAGGGGATCGTAGTGGCTACACCTTC. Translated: CSARTGTAGDRSGYTF.

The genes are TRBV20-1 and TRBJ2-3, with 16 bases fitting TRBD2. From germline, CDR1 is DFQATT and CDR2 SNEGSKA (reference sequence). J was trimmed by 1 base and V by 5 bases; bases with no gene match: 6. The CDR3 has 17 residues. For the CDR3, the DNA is TGCAGTGCTGGGGGACTAGCGGGGGGGGTCGGCACAGATACGCAGTATTTT. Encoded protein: CSAGGLAGGVGTDTQYF.

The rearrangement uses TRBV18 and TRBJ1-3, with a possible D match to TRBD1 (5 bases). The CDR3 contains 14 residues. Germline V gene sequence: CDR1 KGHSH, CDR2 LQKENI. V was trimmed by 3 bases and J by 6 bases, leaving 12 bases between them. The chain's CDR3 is CASSPRGDENTIYF. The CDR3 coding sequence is TGTGCCAGCTCACCTAGAGGGGACGAAAACACCATATATTTT. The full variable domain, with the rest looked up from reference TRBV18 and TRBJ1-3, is NAGVMQNPRHLVRRRGQEARLRCSPMKGHSHVYWYRQLPEEGLKFMVYLQKENIIDESGMPKERFSAEFPKEGPSILRIQQVVRGDSAAYFCASSPRGDENTIYFGEGSWLTVV.

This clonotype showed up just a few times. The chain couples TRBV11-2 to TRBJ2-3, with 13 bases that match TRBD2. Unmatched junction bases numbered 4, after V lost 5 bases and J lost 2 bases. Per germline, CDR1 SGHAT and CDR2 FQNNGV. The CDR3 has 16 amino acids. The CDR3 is CASSPGLAGATDTQYF. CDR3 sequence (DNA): TGTGCCAGCAGCCCTGGACTAGCGGGGGCCACAGATACGCAGTATTTT.

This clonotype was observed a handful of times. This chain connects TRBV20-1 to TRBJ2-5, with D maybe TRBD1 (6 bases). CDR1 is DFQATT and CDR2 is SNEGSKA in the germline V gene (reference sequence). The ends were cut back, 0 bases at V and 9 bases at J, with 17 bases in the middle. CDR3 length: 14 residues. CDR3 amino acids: CSARDLRTEGSQYF. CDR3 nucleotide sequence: TGCAGTGCTAGAGATCTACGGACAGAAGGATCCCAGTACTTC.

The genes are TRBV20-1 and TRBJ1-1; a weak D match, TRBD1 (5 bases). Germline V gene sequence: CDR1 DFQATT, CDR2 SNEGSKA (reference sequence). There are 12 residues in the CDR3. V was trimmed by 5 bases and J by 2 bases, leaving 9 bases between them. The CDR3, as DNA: TGCAGTGCTTACGACAGAAACACTGAAGCTTTCTTT. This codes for CSAYDRNTEAFF.

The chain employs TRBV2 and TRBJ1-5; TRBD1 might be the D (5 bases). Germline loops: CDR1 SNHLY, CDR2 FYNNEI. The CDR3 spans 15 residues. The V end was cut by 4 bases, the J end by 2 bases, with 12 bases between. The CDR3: CASSVRGLCNQPQHF. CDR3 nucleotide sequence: TGTGCCAGCAGTGTCCGGGGGTTGTGCAATCAGCCCCAGCATTTT.

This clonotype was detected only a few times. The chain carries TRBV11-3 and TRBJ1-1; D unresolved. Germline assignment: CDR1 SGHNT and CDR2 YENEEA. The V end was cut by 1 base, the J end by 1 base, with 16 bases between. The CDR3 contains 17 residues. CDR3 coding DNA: TGTGCCAGCAGCTTAGGACGGACCGGGCTCGGGAACACTGAAGCTTTCTTT. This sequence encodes CASSLGRTGLGNTEAFF.

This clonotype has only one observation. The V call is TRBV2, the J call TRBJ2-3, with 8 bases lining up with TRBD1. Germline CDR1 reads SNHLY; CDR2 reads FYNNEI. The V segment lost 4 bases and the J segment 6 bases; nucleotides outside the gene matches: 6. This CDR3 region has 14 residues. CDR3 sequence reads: CASSAWQGADTQYF. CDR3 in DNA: TGTGCCAGCAGTGCATGGCAGGGGGCGGATACGCAGTATTTT.

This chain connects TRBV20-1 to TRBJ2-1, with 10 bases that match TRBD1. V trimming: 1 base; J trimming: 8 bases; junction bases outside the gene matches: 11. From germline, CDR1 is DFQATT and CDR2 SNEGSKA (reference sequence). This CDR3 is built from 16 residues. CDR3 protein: CSARVPSRDRGYEQFF. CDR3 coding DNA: TGCAGTGCTAGAGTCCCCTCCCGGGACAGGGGCTATGAGCAGTTCTTC.

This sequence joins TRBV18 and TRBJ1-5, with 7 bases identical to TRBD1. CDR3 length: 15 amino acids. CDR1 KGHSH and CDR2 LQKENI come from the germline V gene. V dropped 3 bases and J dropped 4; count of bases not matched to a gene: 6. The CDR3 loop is CASSPSGTANQPQHF. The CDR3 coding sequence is TGTGCCAGCTCACCTTCCGGGACAGCAAATCAGCCCCAGCATTTT.

The chain's CDR3 is CASSGARSGNTIYF. DNA of the CDR3: TGTGCCAGCAGCGGGGCCCGCTCTGGAAACACCATATATTTT. The V and J genes are TRBV11-2 and TRBJ1-3; weak D call: TRBD1 (5 bases). The V end was cut by 5 bases, the J end by 0 bases, with 8 bases between. This CDR3 has 14 amino acids. In germline, CDR1 is SGHAT, CDR2 FQNNGV.

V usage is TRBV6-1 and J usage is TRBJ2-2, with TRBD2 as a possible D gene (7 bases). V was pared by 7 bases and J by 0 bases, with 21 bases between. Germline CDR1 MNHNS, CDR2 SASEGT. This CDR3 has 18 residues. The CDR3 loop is CASNPPGGHISNTGELFF. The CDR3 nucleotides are TGTGCCAGCAACCCCCCGGGGGGACACATCTCGAACACCGGGGAGCTGTTTTTT.

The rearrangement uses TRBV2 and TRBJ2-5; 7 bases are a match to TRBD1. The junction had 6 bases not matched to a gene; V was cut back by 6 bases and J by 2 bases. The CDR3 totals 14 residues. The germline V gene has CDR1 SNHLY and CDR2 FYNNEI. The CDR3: CASRHGQAQETQYF. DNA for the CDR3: TGTGCCAGCAGGCATGGACAGGCACAAGAGACCCAGTACTTC.

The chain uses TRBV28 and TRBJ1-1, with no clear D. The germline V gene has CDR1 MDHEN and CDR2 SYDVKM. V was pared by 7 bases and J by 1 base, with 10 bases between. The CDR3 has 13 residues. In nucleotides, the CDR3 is TGTGCCAGCATCGGGTCCCGGAACACTGAAGCTTTCTTT. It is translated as CASIGSRNTEAFF.

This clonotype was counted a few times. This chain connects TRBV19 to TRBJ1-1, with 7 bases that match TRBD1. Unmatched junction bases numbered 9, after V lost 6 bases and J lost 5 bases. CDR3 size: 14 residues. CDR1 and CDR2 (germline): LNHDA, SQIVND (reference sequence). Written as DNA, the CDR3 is TGTGCCAGTAGCCCGGCAGGGGGTAGTACTGAAGCTTTCTTT. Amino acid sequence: CASSPAGGSTEAFF.

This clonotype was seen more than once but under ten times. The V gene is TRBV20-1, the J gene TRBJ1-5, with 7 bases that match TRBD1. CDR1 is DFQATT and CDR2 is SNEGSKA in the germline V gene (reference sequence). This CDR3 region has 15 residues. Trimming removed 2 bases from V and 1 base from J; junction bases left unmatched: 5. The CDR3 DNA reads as TGCAGTGCTAGACGAGAGACAGGGAGCAATCAGCCCCAGCATTTT. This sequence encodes CSARRETGSNQPQHF.

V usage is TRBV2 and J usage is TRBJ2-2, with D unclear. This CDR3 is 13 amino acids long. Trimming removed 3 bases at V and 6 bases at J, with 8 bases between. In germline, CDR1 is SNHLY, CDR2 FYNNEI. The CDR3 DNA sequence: TGTGCCAGCAGTGAGACGAGAGCCGGGGAGCTGTTTTTT. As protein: CASSETRAGELFF.

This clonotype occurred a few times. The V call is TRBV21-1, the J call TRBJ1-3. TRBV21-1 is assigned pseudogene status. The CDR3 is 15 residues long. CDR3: CASRGGRPRRNTIYF. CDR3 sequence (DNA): TGTGCCAGCAGGGGTGGGAGACCGCGTAGAAACACCATATATTTT.

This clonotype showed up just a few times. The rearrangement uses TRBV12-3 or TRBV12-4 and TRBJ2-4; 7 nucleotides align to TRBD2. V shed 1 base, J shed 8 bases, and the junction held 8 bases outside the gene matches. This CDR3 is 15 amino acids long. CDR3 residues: CASSLVGEGWDIQYF. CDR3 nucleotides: TGTGCCAGCAGTTTAGTTGGGGAGGGTTGGGACATTCAGTACTTC.

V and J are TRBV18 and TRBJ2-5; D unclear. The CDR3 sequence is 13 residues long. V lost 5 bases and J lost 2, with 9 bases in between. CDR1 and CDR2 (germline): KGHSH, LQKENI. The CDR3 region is CASSSAPQETQYF. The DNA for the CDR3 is TGTGCCAGCTCAAGCGCACCACAAGAGACCCAGTACTTC.

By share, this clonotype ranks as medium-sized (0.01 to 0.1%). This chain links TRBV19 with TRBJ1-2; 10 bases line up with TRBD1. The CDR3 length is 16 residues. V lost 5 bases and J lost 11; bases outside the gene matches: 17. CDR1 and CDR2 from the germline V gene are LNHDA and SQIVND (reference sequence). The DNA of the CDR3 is TGTGCCAGTAGTGGTGGGACAGGGGTCCTACCCGCGAGGTACACCTTC. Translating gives CASSGGTGVLPARYTF.